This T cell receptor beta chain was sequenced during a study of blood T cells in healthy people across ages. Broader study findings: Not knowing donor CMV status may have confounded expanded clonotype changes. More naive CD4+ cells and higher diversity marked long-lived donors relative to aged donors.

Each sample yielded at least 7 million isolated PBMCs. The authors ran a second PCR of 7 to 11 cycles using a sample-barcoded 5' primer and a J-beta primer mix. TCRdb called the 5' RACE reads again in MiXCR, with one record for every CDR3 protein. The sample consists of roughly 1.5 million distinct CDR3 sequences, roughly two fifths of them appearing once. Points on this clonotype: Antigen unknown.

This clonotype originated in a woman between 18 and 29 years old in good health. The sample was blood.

The DNA of the CDR3 is TGTGCCAGCAGACACCCGACAGGGTACTCCTACAATGAGCAGTTCTTC. Translation gives CASRHPTGYSYNEQFF. The rearrangement joins TRBV6-2 or TRBV6-3 to TRBJ2-1, with 7 bases identical to TRBD1. J gave up 0 bases and V 6 bases, and 8 bases lay outside the gene matches. The CDR3 length is 16 residues. Germline CDR1 reads MNHEY; CDR2 reads SVGEGT.